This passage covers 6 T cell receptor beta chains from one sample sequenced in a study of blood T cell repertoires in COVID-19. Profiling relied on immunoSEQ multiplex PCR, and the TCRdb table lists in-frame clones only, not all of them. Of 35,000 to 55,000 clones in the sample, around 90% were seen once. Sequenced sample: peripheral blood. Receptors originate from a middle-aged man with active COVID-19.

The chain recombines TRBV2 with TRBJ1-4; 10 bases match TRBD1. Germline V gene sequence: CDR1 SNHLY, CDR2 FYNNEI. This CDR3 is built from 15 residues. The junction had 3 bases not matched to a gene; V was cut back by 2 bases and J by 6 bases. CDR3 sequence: CASSERDRGYEKLFF. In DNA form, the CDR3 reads TGTGCCAGCAGTGAACGGGACAGGGGATATGAAAAACTGTTTTTT.

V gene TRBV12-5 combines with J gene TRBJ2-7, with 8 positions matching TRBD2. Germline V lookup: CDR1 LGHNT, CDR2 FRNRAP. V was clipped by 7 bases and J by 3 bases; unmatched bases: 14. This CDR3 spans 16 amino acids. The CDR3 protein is CASAPGGGRGVYEQYF. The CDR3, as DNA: TGTGCTAGTGCCCCGGGCGGGGGGCGCGGGGTCTACGAGCAGTACTTC.

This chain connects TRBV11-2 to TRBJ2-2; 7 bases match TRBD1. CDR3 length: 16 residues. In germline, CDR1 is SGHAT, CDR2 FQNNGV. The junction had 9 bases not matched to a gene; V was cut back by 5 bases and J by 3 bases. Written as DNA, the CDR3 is TGTGCCAGCAGCCAACAGGGGTTGAGTTACACCGGGGAGCTGTTTTTT. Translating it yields CASSQQGLSYTGELFF. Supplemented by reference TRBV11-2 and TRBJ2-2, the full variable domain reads EAGVAQSPRYKIIEKRQSVAFWCNPISGHATLYWYQQILGQGPKLLIQFQNNGVVDDSQLPKDRFSAERLKGVDSTLKIQPAKLEDSAVYLCASSQQGLSYTGELFFGEGSRLTVL.

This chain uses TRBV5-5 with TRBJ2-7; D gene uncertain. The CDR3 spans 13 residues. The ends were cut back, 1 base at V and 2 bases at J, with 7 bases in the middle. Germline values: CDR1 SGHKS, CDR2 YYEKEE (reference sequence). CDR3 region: CASSLLQAYEQYF. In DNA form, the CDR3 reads TGTGCCAGCAGCTTGCTTCAGGCCTACGAGCAGTACTTC.

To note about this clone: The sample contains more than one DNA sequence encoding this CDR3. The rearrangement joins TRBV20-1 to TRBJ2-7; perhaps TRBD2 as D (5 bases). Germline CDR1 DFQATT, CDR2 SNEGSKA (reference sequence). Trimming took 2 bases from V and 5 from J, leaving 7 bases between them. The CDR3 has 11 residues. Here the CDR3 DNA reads TGCAGTGCTAGAAGCGGACACGAGCAGTACTTC. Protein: CSARSGHEQYF.

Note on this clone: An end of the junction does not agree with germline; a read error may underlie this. As DNA, the CDR3 is TGTGCTAGCAGCGCCCAACTAGAAGGGACAGCCCAGTACTTC. Its protein is CASSAQLEGTAQYF. V gene TRBV7-7 combines with J gene TRBJ2-5, with 7 nucleotides matching TRBD1. The CDR3 totals 14 residues. The V gene's germline CDR1 is SSHAT and CDR2 FNYEAQ (reference sequence).